These 3 T cell receptor beta chains share one sample of origin, sequenced in a study of shared clonotypes between healthy human individuals (TCRdb year 2020). Library preparation employed the immunoSEQ multiplex PCR assay. Drawn from immuneACCESS, this table holds only the in-frame rearrangements with V and J called that TCRdb kept. Clones are partly lost; checked studies trace under half to an unresolved V gene and leave the rest unexplained. Recorded for this sample are approximately 470,000 clones; about 84% of them occurred a single time. Jointly, the top ten make up about 13% of the sample. The sequencing sample was made of PBMCs. Every receptor here comes from a woman between 40 and 50 years old in good health. Some clones in this sample may be carry-over from other donors' samples.

V and J are TRBV30 and TRBJ1-2; D gene unclear. Germline lookup yields CDR1 GTSNPN and CDR2 SVGIG (reference sequence). With 3 bases removed from V and 1 base from J, the gap between germline ends came to 12 bases. The CDR3 sequence is 14 residues long. The CDR3 DNA reads as TGTGCCTGGAGCAGGTCTAATGATAACTATGGCTACACCTTC. Translated, it gives CAWSRSNDNYGYTF.

V gene TRBV5-1 combines with J gene TRBJ2-3, with TRBD1 matching over 7 bases. The ends lost 4 bases at V and 6 bases at J; junction bases unmatched: 11. The CDR3 length is 15 residues. The V gene's germline CDR1 is SGHRS and CDR2 YFSETQ. The CDR3 DNA follows: TGCGCCAGCAGCCTAGAAAACAGGGGTATGGATACGCAGTATTTT. Its protein is CASSLENRGMDTQYF. The full variable domain, rest sourced from reference TRBV5-1 and TRBJ2-3, is KAGVTQTPRYLIKTRGQQVTLSCSPISGHRSVSWYQQTPGQGLQFLFEYFSETQRNKGNFPGRFSGRQFSNSRSEMNVSTLELGDSALYLCASSLENRGMDTQYFGPGTRLTVL.

The chain combines TRBV19 with TRBJ1-5, with D tentatively TRBD1 (6 bases). The V end was cut by 7 bases, the J end by 8 bases, with 18 bases between. Germline loops: CDR1 LNHDA, CDR2 SQIVND (reference sequence). The length of the CDR3 is 14 residues. CDR3 in DNA: TGTGCCAGTAAGGAGTGGGGGGCAAGGGAGCCCCAGCATTTT. This translates into CASKEWGAREPQHF.